Detailed here is one T cell receptor (beta chain). Antigen specificity is unknown. This record comes from a study of T cell responses to AZD1222 COVID-19 vaccine. Profiling relied on immunoSEQ multiplex PCR, and the TCRdb table lists in-frame clones only, not all of them. Among around 200,000 clones listed, roughly 88% were seen once. Whole-study results and caveats: Reportedly, nearly half the spike-specific TCRs target unmutated variant regions. With two AZD1222 doses given, Spike-specific TCR breadth and depth both rose.

The sequence came from an adult in good health. Sequencing used peripheral blood, obtained on day 0 of AZD1222 vaccination.

CDR3: CASTGGNSNQPQHF. DNA for the CDR3: TGTGCCAGCACCGGGGGGAATAGCAATCAGCCCCAGCATTTT. The gene calls are TRBV6-5 and TRBJ1-5, with TRBD1 as a possible D gene (5 bases). The CDR3 has 14 amino acids. V lost 7 bases, J lost 0 bases, and 10 bases lay in between. Germline V gives CDR1 MNHEY, CDR2 SVGAGI.